Listed below are T cell receptor beta chains from one sample, sequenced in a study of blood T cell repertoires in COVID-19. Repertoires were generated with immunoSEQ multiplex PCR, while TCRdb's copy carries only in-frame clones and drops some. The sample yields more than 300,000 clones, over 80% seen once. What was sequenced was PBMCs or T cells enriched from blood (not recorded which). The receptors originated from a woman between 45 and 60 years old who had recovered from COVID-19. Each CDR3 is given without its conserved first and last residue. A D gene is named only where the DNA matches it firmly. Clone size is given for some rows only: seen once, a few or many times, or a class if the clone is expanded.

. TRBV3-1/TRBV3-2 TRBD2 ASSPPGGLYNEQF
. TRBV27 . ASSFSPFPVDEQF
few TRBV7-3 . ASSPLGAGQDPAKNIQY
. TRBV5-6 . ASSWAGIPEAF
. TRBV9 TRBD2 ASSVAPSGGAIEQF
. TRBV3-1/TRBV3-2 TRBD1 ASSQAGQGAITEAF
. TRBV28 . ASSAQGFANEKLF
. TRBV5-8 . ASSPGEGVGGYT
. TRBV24-1 . ATSERGSHTGELF
. TRBV7-8 . ASTRTLDTEAF
. TRBV19 . ASRPRDTEAF